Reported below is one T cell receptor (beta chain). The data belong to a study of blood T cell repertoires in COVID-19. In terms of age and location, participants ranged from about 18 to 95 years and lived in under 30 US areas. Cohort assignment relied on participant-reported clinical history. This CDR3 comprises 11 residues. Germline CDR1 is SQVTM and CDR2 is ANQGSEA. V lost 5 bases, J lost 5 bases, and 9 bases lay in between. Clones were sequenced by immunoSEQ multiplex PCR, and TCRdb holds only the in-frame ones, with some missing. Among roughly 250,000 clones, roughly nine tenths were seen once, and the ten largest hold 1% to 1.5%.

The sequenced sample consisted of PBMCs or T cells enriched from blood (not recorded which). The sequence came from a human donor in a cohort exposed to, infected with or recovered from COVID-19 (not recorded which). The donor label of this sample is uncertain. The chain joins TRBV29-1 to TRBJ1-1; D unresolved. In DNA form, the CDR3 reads TGCAGCGTTCTTTTAGTTACTGAAGCTTTCTTT. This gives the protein CSVLLVTEAFF.